This TCR beta chain stems from a study of human T cells and chemical hapten exposure. At the level of the study: Investigators sensitized roughly 2 cm by roughly 2 cm of upper inner arm skin with 2% DPC.

This clonotype was seen a few times. Regarding time point: pre-sensitization, week 0. Treatment described: therapeutic diphenylcyclopropenone sensitization with weekly scalp DPC. Trimming pared 0 bases from V and 0 bases from J, leaving 9 bases between. This CDR3 comprises 17 residues. Germline V lookup: CDR1 LGHNT, CDR2 FRNRAP. TCRdb re-derived calls from the RACE reads in MiXCR, one entry per CDR3 protein. The sample holds 95,000 to 150,000 distinct CDR3 sequences, roughly 12% seen once. The genes are TRBV12-5 and TRBJ2-6; D remains ambiguous. The material sequenced was whole blood, taken in connection with sensitization to the hapten diphenylcyclopropenone (DPC). This receptor was identified in a woman under 30 with alopecia areata. Some clones in this sample may be carry-over from other donors' samples. CDR3 amino acids: CASGLVLSISGANVLTF. The CDR3 coding sequence is TGTGCTAGTGGTTTGGTATTATCGATCTCTGGGGCCAACGTCCTGACTTTC.